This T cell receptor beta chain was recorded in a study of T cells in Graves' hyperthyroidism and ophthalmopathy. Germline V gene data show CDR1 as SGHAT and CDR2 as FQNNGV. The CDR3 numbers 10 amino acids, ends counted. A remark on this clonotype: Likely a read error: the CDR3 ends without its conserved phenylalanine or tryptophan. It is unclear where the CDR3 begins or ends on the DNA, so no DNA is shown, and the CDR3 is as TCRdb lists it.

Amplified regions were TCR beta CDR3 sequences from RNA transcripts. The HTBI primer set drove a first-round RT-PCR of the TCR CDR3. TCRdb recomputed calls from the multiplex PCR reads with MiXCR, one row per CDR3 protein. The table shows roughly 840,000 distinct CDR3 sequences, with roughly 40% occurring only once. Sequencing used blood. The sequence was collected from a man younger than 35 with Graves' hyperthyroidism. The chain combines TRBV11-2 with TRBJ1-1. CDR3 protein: CASSFGTKRR.